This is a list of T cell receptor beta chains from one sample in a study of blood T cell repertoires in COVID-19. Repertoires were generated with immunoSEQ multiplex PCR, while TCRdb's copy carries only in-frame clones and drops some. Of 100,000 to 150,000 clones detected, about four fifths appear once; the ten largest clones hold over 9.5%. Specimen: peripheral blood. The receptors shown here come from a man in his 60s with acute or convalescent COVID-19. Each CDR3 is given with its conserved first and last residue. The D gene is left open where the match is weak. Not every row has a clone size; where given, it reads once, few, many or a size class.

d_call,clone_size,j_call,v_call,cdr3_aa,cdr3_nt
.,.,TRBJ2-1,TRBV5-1,CASSLGVSQGRDEQFF,TGCGCCAGCAGCTTGGGGGTTTCGCAGGGGAGGGATGAGCAGTTCTTC
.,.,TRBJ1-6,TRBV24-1,CATKFRDGNLENYNSPLHF,TGTGCCACCAAATTCAGGGATGGAAATCTGGAGAACTATAATTCACCCCTCCACTTT
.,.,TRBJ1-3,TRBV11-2,CASSPNFQGLRNTIYF,TGTGCCAGCAGCCCCAACTTTCAGGGGTTACGAAACACCATATATTTT
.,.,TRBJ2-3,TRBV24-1,CATSDYGQRSTDTQYF,TGTGCCACCAGTGATTACGGACAGAGGAGCACAGATACGCAGTATTTT
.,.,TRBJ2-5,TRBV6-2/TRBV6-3,CASSYRPALGGETQYF,TGTGCCAGCAGTTACCGGCCAGCGCTAGGTGGAGAGACCCAGTACTTC
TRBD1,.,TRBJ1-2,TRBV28,CASSSLDREHGYTF,TGTGCCAGCAGTTCCTTGGACAGGGAGCATGGCTACACCTTC
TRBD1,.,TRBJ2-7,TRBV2,CASSERDRAVYEQYF,TGTGCCAGCAGTGAAAGGGACAGGGCCGTCTACGAGCAGTACTTC
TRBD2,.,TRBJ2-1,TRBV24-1,CATSDPGTSGRASEQFF,TGTGCCACCAGTGATCCAGGGACTAGCGGGAGGGCCTCTGAGCAGTTCTTC
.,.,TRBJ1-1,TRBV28,CASRNVVVFSMNTEAFF,TGTGCCAGCAGAAACGTCGTAGTATTTTCCATGAACACTGAAGCTTTCTTT
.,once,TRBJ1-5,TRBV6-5,CASRTWGAQPQHF,TGTGCCAGCAGGACGTGGGGAGCTCAGCCCCAGCATTTT
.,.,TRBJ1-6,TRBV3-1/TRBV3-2,CASRQESRVNSPLHF,TGTGCCAGCAGGCAAGAGTCCAGGGTTAATTCACCCCTCCACTTT
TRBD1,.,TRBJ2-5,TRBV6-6,CASSYGPGGKETQYF,TGTGCCAGCAGTTACGGCCCAGGGGGCAAAGAGACCCAGTACTTC
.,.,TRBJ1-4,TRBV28,CASSSRWTNEKLFF,TGTGCCAGCAGTTCGAGGTGGACTAATGAAAAACTGTTTTTT
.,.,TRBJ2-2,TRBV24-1,CATSDRGTSLNTGELFF,TGTGCCACCAGTGACCGAGGGACTTCACTGAACACCGGGGAGCTGTTTTTT
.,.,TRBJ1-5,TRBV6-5,CASRGHADQPQHF,TGTGCCAGCAGAGGACACGCCGATCAGCCCCAGCATTTT
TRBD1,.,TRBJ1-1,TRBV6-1,CASSEFNRGNRNTEAFF,TGTGCCAGCAGTGAATTCAACAGGGGCAATCGGAACACTGAAGCTTTCTTT
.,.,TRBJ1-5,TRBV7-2,CASSLTPGNQPQHF,TGTGCCAGCAGCTTAACGCCGGGCAATCAGCCCCAGCATTTT